The 29 T cell receptor beta chains listed next were all sequenced from one sample in a study of OX40 agonist ivuxolimab in advanced cancers. The assay was immunoSEQ multiplex PCR, and TCRdb's table has in-frame clones only and misses some. The sample shows fewer than 70,000 clones, roughly 85% of them seen only once. The material was CD4+ or CD8+ T cells sorted from blood, obtained in a trial of the OX40 agonist ivuxolimab. These receptors were taken from an adult with an advanced solid tumor such as melanoma, head and neck, liver or kidney cancer.

The V and J genes are TRBV11-2 and TRBJ2-3; D not certain. The CDR3 runs to 13 residues. Germline CDR1 and CDR2: SGHAT and FQNNGV. V was clipped by 2 bases and J by 11 bases, with 14 bases between them. The CDR3 region has the DNA TGTGCCAGCAGCTTATCGGACCCCCCCCAGCAGTATTTT. It encodes CASSLSDPPQQYF.

The chain joins TRBV10-2 to TRBJ2-2; D uncertain. Looked up from germline, CDR1 is WSHSY and CDR2 is SAAADI. V was clipped by 6 bases and J by 0 bases, with 11 bases between them. The CDR3 sequence is 15 residues long. In DNA form, the CDR3 reads TGCGCCAGCAGGTACGGTCCGGCGAACACCGGGGAGCTGTTTTTT. Translated: CASRYGPANTGELFF.

The chain combines TRBV7-2 with TRBJ1-1; D is unresolved. Per the germline V gene, CDR1 is SGHTA and CDR2 is FQGNSA. CDR3 length: 12 residues. Trimming cost V 5 bases and J 7 bases, with 11 bases left between them. CDR3 DNA: TGTGCCAGCAGCGTAGACAAGCATGAAGCTTTCTTT. It translates to CASSVDKHEAFF.

The V call is TRBV4-1, the J call TRBJ1-3; D remains ambiguous. CDR3 length: 18 residues. V was clipped by 1 base and J by 1 base, with 17 bases between them. Germline CDR1 and CDR2: MGHRA and YSYEKL. DNA for the CDR3: TGCGCCAGCAGCCAAGGCGATGGCAGGCGGGTATCTGGAAACACCATATATTTT. Translating gives CASSQGDGRRVSGNTIYF.

The rearrangement links TRBV9 to TRBJ2-2; 9 nucleotides line up with TRBD2. The V gene's germline CDR1 is SGDLS and CDR2 YYNGEE. V trimming: 0 bases; J trimming: 4 bases; junction bases outside the gene matches: 1. The CDR3 is made up of 15 amino acids. CDR3 protein: CASSVGGGVTGELFF. As DNA, the CDR3 is TGTGCCAGCAGCGTAGGCGGGGGGGTCACCGGGGAGCTGTTTTTT.

This clone was observed a handful of times. This CDR3 is CASSGPRGRTFSPLHF. For the CDR3, the DNA is TGTGCCAGCAGTGGTCCCCGGGGAAGGACGTTTTCACCCCTCCACTTT. V usage is TRBV25-1 and J usage is TRBJ1-6; D is uncertain. This CDR3 has 16 amino acids. The ends were cut back, 4 bases at V and 9 bases at J, with 19 bases in the middle. From germline, CDR1 is MGHDK and CDR2 SYGVNS.

This chain connects TRBV5-4 to TRBJ1-1; the D is unclear. CDR1 and CDR2 from the germline V gene are SGHNT and YYREEE (reference sequence). V was cut by 2 bases and J by 2 bases, with 10 bases left in between. The CDR3 is 14 residues long. CDR3 in amino acids: CASSFGQFNTEAFF. The CDR3 DNA follows: TGTGCCAGCAGCTTTGGGCAATTTAACACTGAAGCTTTCTTT.

The V call is TRBV6-5, the J call TRBJ2-7; unclear D gene. Trimming removed 5 bases at V and 0 bases at J, with 5 bases between. CDR3 length: 12 residues. Germline values: CDR1 MNHEY, CDR2 SVGAGI. The CDR3 spells CASSPSSYEQYF. The CDR3, as DNA: TGTGCCAGCAGTCCCAGCTCCTACGAGCAGTACTTC.

The chain joins TRBV5-1 to TRBJ1-1, with 8 nucleotides matching TRBD1. Looked up from germline, CDR1 is SGHRS and CDR2 is YFSETQ. J was trimmed by 4 bases and V by 4 bases; bases with no gene match: 3. The CDR3 loop spans 13 amino acids. CDR3 in DNA: TGCGCCAGCAGCACAGACAGGGGCACTGAAGCTTTCTTT. Its translation: CASSTDRGTEAFF.

V and J are TRBV2 and TRBJ2-7; TRBD1 is a possible D gene (6 bases). The CDR3 totals 13 residues. Germline CDR1 reads SNHLY; CDR2 reads FYNNEI. V was trimmed by 6 bases and J by 0 bases, leaving 9 bases between them. The CDR3 DNA reads TGTGCCAGCAGAAAAGGGGGCTCCTACGAGCAGTACTTC. Protein sequence: CASRKGGSYEQYF.

The chain is built from TRBV18 and TRBJ2-7; weak D call: TRBD2 (5 bases). The germline V and J ends were trimmed by 3 bases and 3 bases, with 15 bases remaining between them. CDR3 length: 15 amino acids. Germline V gene sequence: CDR1 KGHSH, CDR2 LQKENI. For the CDR3, the DNA is TGTGCCAGCTCACCCGCGGGTATCCCTAACTACGAGCAGTACTTC. It is translated as CASSPAGIPNYEQYF.

This sequence joins TRBV7-9 and TRBJ1-1; TRBD1 might be the D (5 bases). Germline V lookup: CDR1 SEHNR, CDR2 FQNEAQ (reference sequence). Deletions cut 6 bases from V and 1 base from J, with 12 bases between. CDR3 length: 14 amino acids. CDR3 sequence: CASSAGRGNTEAFF. The CDR3 bases are TGTGCCAGCAGTGCAGGGCGGGGGAACACTGAAGCTTTCTTT.

This rearrangement joins TRBV2 to TRBJ2-2; D is perhaps TRBD1 or TRBD2 (5 bases each). The germline V gene encodes CDR1 SNHLY and CDR2 FYNNEI. The length of the CDR3 is 17 residues. V lost 5 bases and J lost 5, with 21 bases in between. The CDR3 is CASSNPAGMGRTGELFF. CDR3 nucleotide sequence: TGTGCCAGCAGTAACCCTGCCGGGATGGGGCGTACCGGGGAGCTGTTTTTT.

The J gene is TRBJ2-7, the V gene TRBV7-2, with D possibly being TRBD1 (6 bases). The V end was cut by 1 base, the J end by 6 bases, with 13 bases between. The CDR3 length is 14 residues. Germline loops: CDR1 SGHTA, CDR2 FQGNSA. The CDR3 loop is CASSLVQGGSEQYF. CDR3 nucleotides: TGTGCCAGCAGCTTAGTACAGGGTGGGAGCGAGCAGTACTTC.

This clone has just a few counts. This chain connects TRBV11-2 to TRBJ1-6; a possible D gene is TRBD1 (6 bases). V lost 5 bases and J 10 bases, leaving 18 bases between the germline ends. CDR1 SGHAT and CDR2 FQNNGV come from the germline V gene. This CDR3 contains 15 residues. The DNA of the CDR3 is TGTGCCAGCAGCCCTATGACAGGAGTGAGATCACCCCTCCACTTT. As protein: CASSPMTGVRSPLHF.

The rearrangement links TRBV18 to TRBJ1-2, with D uncertain. The V gene lost 6 bases and the J gene lost 3 bases, with 11 bases spanning the gap. The CDR3 runs 13 residues. Germline V gene sequence: CDR1 KGHSH, CDR2 LQKENI. CDR3 amino acids: CASSRGSDYGYTF. Written as DNA, the CDR3 is TGTGCCAGCTCCCGAGGGTCAGACTATGGCTACACCTTC.

This rearrangement joins TRBV30 to TRBJ2-7; D may correspond to TRBD1 or TRBD2 (5 bases each). Germline V gene sequence: CDR1 GTSNPN, CDR2 SVGIG (reference sequence). V was cut by 2 bases and J by 2 bases, with 13 bases left in between. This CDR3 comprises 14 residues. Here the CDR3 reads CAWSPGSHTYEQYF. The CDR3 region has the DNA TGTGCCTGGAGTCCAGGGAGTCACACCTACGAGCAGTACTTC.

This clone was observed a single time. The chain employs TRBV6-1 and TRBJ1-2; D is undetermined. The germline gives CDR1 MNHNS, CDR2 SASEGT. The CDR3 runs to 11 residues. The V end was cut by 5 bases, the J end by 4 bases, with 5 bases between. CDR3 in DNA: TGTGCCAGCAGTTCTTTCTATGGCTACACCTTC. Its translation: CASSSFYGYTF.

This chain connects TRBV28 to TRBJ1-2; 7 bases agree with TRBD1. Germline CDR1 is MDHEN and CDR2 is SYDVKM. Trimming took 5 bases from V and 1 from J; bases not matched to a gene: 4. The CDR3 is 14 amino acids. The CDR3 region is CASSPGGVNYGYTF. The CDR3 DNA reads TGTGCCAGCAGTCCAGGGGGAGTTAACTATGGCTACACCTTC.

This chain links TRBV6-5 with TRBJ2-3, with D unclear. From germline, CDR1 is MNHEY and CDR2 SVGAGI. This CDR3 is built from 16 residues. Trimming took 1 base from V and 4 from J, leaving 15 bases between them. DNA of the CDR3: TGTGCCAGCAGTTACTGGGGTAGCAGTACAGCAGATACGCAGTATTTT. Translation gives CASSYWGSSTADTQYF.

V and J are TRBV19 and TRBJ2-1; 8 bases fit TRBD2. The CDR3 loop spans 20 amino acids. Germline loops: CDR1 LNHDA, CDR2 SQIVND (reference sequence). V shed 5 bases, J shed 0 bases, and the junction held 18 bases outside the gene matches. The CDR3 sequence is CASSYGGSSGRWSSYNEQFF. CDR3 DNA sequence: TGTGCCAGTAGTTATGGTGGGTCTAGCGGGCGATGGAGCTCCTACAATGAGCAGTTCTTC.

The gene calls are TRBV13 and TRBJ2-7, with 11 bases aligning to TRBD1. There are 15 residues in the CDR3. With V trimmed by 5 bases and J by 3 bases, 6 bases remained unmatched. Germline V gives CDR1 PRHDT, CDR2 FYEKMQ (reference sequence). The CDR3 spells CASSAGQGADYEQYF. CDR3 DNA: TGTGCCAGCAGCGCCGGACAGGGGGCGGACTACGAGCAGTACTTC.

This chain links TRBV9 with TRBJ1-6; no reliable D call. Germline values: CDR1 SGDLS, CDR2 YYNGEE. The V end lost 2 bases, the J end lost 12 bases, and 12 bases lay between the germline ends. CDR3 length equals 13 residues. This chain's CDR3 is CASSVVQLGPLHF. CDR3 sequence (DNA): TGTGCCAGCAGCGTTGTTCAGTTAGGACCCCTCCACTTT.

V and J are TRBV28 and TRBJ2-4, with D unclear. Deletions cut 5 bases from V and 1 base from J, with 6 bases between. CDR1 is MDHEN, CDR2 SYDVKM, per germline. The CDR3 totals 13 residues. The CDR3 sequence is CASSKAAKNIQYF. The CDR3 nucleotides are TGTGCCAGCAGTAAGGCGGCCAAAAACATTCAGTACTTC.

The V call is TRBV4-1, the J call TRBJ1-6; a possible D gene is TRBD1 (5 bases). In germline, CDR1 is MGHRA, CDR2 YSYEKL. Trimming stripped 0 bases from V and 9 bases from J, with 15 bases between. The CDR3 runs 16 residues. The CDR3 here is CASSQDIGTPLSPLHF. CDR3 nucleotide sequence: TGCGCCAGCAGCCAAGATATAGGGACCCCGCTTTCACCCCTCCACTTT.

This chain links TRBV19 with TRBJ1-6; a possible D gene is TRBD1 (5 bases). The germline gives CDR1 LNHDA, CDR2 SQIVND (reference sequence). The CDR3 extends over 15 amino acids. The V gene lost 3 bases and the J gene lost 4 bases, with 10 bases spanning the gap. CDR3 nucleotide sequence: TGTGCCAGTAGTATCCCGGGACGGTATAATTCACCCCTCCACTTT. Amino acids: CASSIPGRYNSPLHF.

The chain is built from TRBV7-4 and TRBJ1-3, with D hard to call. The CDR3 loop spans 17 amino acids. Trimming stripped 6 bases from V and 0 bases from J, with 18 bases between. Germline CDR1 SGHVT, CDR2 SQSDAQ. The CDR3 region is CASRKPGRNNSGNTIYF. The DNA of the CDR3 is TGTGCCAGCAGAAAGCCAGGAAGGAACAACTCTGGAAACACCATATATTTT. Supplemented by reference TRBV7-4 and TRBJ1-3, the full variable domain reads GAGVSQSPRYKVAKRGRDVALRCDSISGHVTLYWYRQTLGQGSEVLTYSQSDAQRDKSGRPSGRFSAERPERSVSTLKIQRTEQGDSAVYLCASRKPGRNNSGNTIYFGEGSWLTVV.

About this clone: One end of the junction does not line up with germline, which may come from a read error. The chain employs TRBV2 and TRBJ2-5; 10 nucleotides agree with TRBD2. The CDR3 totals 13 residues. Germline assignment: CDR1 SNHLY and CDR2 FYNNEI. CDR3 nucleotides: TGTGCCGGCAGCGGGGGGGAGCAAGAGACCCAGTACTTC. Its translation is CAGSGGEQETQYF.

The chain joins TRBV11-3 to TRBJ1-1; tentative D call: TRBD1 (6 bases). CDR3 length equals 15 residues. CDR1 is SGHNT, CDR2 YENEEA, per germline. V was cut by 1 base and J by 2 bases, with 11 bases left in between. The CDR3 loop reads CASSLVTGPNTEAFF. CDR3 bases: TGTGCCAGCAGCTTAGTAACAGGGCCCAACACTGAAGCTTTCTTT.